The 8 T cell receptor beta chains listed next were all sequenced from one sample in a study of early T cells in non-severe SARS-CoV-2 infection. TCRdb independently ran MiXCR on the 5' RACE reads; one entry per CDR3 protein. The data contain 50,000 to 70,000 distinct CDR3 sequences, over 4.5% of them seen just once; the ten biggest clones take up approximately 3.6%. The sequencing used whole blood, collected at baseline. These receptors all stem from an adult who was a healthcare worker with PCR-confirmed SARS-CoV-2 infection or an uninfected control (not recorded which).

This clonotype turned up a few times. The J gene is TRBJ1-2, the V gene TRBV20-1, with D unresolved. V was clipped by 6 bases and J by 8 bases, with 25 bases between them. The CDR3 has 15 amino acids. Germline CDR1 and CDR2: DFQATT and SNEGSKA (reference sequence). As DNA, the CDR3 is TGCAGTGCCAATGAGATCCGAAGGAGCTGGGAGGGCTACACCTTC. Protein: CSANEIRRSWEGYTF.

This clonotype was picked up many times. The chain couples TRBV5-1 to TRBJ2-1; the D is unclear. Trimming stripped 3 bases from V and 8 bases from J, with 9 bases between. The CDR3 is 12 amino acids. Per the germline V gene, CDR1 is SGHRS and CDR2 is YFSETQ. In nucleotides, the CDR3 is TGCGCCAGCAGCTATTCCGGGTATGAGCAGTTCTTC. This sequence encodes CASSYSGYEQFF.

There are a few counts of this clonotype. CDR3 residues: CASSQFSAAAYNEQFF. The CDR3 DNA reads TGTGCCAGCAGCCAATTTTCGGCGGCCGCCTACAATGAGCAGTTCTTC. The chain links TRBV16 to TRBJ2-1; no firm D call. The V end was cut by 1 base, the J end by 2 bases, with 12 bases between. This CDR3 spans 16 amino acids. Looked up from germline, CDR1 is KGHSY and CDR2 is FQNENV.

In its sample, this clonotype was seen many times. The V call is TRBV29-1, the J call TRBJ1-2, with 8 bases identical to TRBD1. Per the germline V gene, CDR1 is SQVTM and CDR2 is ANQGSEA. This CDR3 has 13 residues. With 6 bases clipped from V and 2 bases from J, the junction kept 5 bases outside the gene matches. In DNA, the CDR3 is TGCAGCGTCAGACAGGGGAGGAACTATGGCTACACCTTC. Encoded protein: CSVRQGRNYGYTF.

The V gene is TRBV2, the J gene TRBJ2-5; 12 nucleotides agree with TRBD2. The CDR3 has 16 residues. V trimming: 5 bases; J trimming: 5 bases; junction bases outside the gene matches: 9. Germline CDR1 and CDR2: SNHLY and FYNNEI. CDR3 DNA: TGTGCCAGCAGTCCCGGGACTAGCGGGCGGGGGGAGACCCAGTACTTC. Translation gives CASSPGTSGRGETQYF.

This clonotype showed up just a few times. This chain connects TRBV21-1 to TRBJ2-7; the table's TRBD1 call for D was not verified on the DNA. TRBV21-1 is tagged as a pseudogene. The length of the CDR3 is 14 residues. The CDR3 DNA follows: TGTGCCAGCAGCAAAGCCGTGGGGCCGTACGAGCAGTACTTC. Translation gives CASSKAVGPYEQYF.

This clonotype was seen many times. The chain has TRBV12-3 or TRBV12-4 and TRBJ1-4; weak D call: TRBD1 (6 bases). There are 12 residues in the CDR3. The V end lost 5 bases, the J end lost 14 bases, and 15 bases lay between the germline ends. As DNA, the CDR3 is TGTGCCAGCAGTATAAGGGGGTCGGCGCTGTTTTTT. It translates to CASSIRGSALFF.

This clonotype was seen repeatedly, ten times or more. CDR3 DNA sequence: TGTGCCAGCAGCCTCCTGGAGGGGACAGCTCTTAACTATGGCTACACCTTC. Amino acids: CASSLLEGTALNYGYTF. The J gene is TRBJ1-2, the V gene TRBV5-4; 7 nucleotides align to TRBD1. This CDR3 comprises 17 residues. V gave up 4 bases and J gave up 1 base; unmatched junction bases: 13. Looked up from germline, CDR1 is SGHNT and CDR2 is YYREEE (reference sequence).